Shown below are 28 T cell receptor beta chains from a single sample sequenced in a study of T cells expressing NK-cell markers. With the 5' RACE reads reprocessed, TCRdb shows one record per CDR3 protein and no DNA. Its clone listing holds about 370,000 distinct CDR3 sequences. Sequenced: blood T cells: a sorted CD56 or NKG2C T cell subset, CD4+ or CD8+ T cells, or bulk PBMC T cells (not recorded which). All receptors come from a woman in her 50s in good health.

The rearrangement uses TRBV5-1 and TRBJ2-5; no DNA is available, so the TRBD1 call from TCRdb remains unchecked. Germline assignment: CDR1 SGHRS and CDR2 YFSETQ. This CDR3 is 13 amino acids long. The chain's CDR3 is CGSHGTNEETQYF.

V gene TRBV7-9 combines with J gene TRBJ2-1; TCRdb's D call of TRBD2 is untestable without DNA. CDR1 is SEHNR and CDR2 is FQNEAQ in the germline V gene (reference sequence). This CDR3 has 19 amino acids. CDR3 residues: CASSLYGLAGERSYNEQFF. Variable domain in full (rest from reference TRBV7-9 and TRBJ2-1): DTGVSQNPRHKITKRGQNVTFRCDPISEHNRLYWYRQTLGQGPEFLTYFQNEAQLEKSRLLSDRFSAERPKGSFSTLEIQRTEQGDSAMYLCASSLYGLAGERSYNEQFFGPGTRLTVL.

CDR3 loop: CASSLAGANTEAFF. The chain carries TRBV5-1 and TRBJ1-1; TCRdb outputs TRBD1, but without DNA this stays unchecked. Germline lookup yields CDR1 SGHRS and CDR2 YFSETQ. The CDR3 is 14 amino acids.

The chain employs TRBV29-1 and TRBJ2-2; without DNA, the TCRdb call of TRBD1 cannot be checked. Per the germline V gene, CDR1 is SQVTM and CDR2 is ANQGSEA. The CDR3 runs 18 residues. This CDR3 is CSVERRDSQGMFPGELFF.

The V call is TRBV5-1, the J call TRBJ1-2. The CDR3 consists of 13 residues. CDR1 and CDR2 (germline): SGHRS, YFSETQ. This CDR3 is CASSLGPTYGYTF.

The CDR3 reads CSARVAQGNNQPQHF. V usage is TRBV20-1 and J usage is TRBJ1-5; TCRdb selects TRBD1, and the lack of DNA leaves this call unchecked. Germline V lookup: CDR1 DFQATT, CDR2 SNEGSKA (reference sequence). The CDR3 runs to 15 residues.

The gene calls are TRBV15 and TRBJ1-2; as DNA is missing, the TRBD1 call by TCRdb cannot be tested. This CDR3 is 14 amino acids long. Germline V gene data show CDR1 as LNHNV and CDR2 as YYDKDF (reference sequence). The CDR3 loop reads CATSSQGTNYGYTF. Together with reference TRBV15 and TRBJ1-2, the CDR3 gives the full variable domain: DAMVIQNPRYQVTQFGKPVTLSCSQTLNHNVMYWYQQKSSQAPKLLFHYYDKDFNNEADTPDNFQSRRPNTSFCFLDIRSPGLGDTAMYLCATSSQGTNYGYTFGSGTRLTVV.

V and J are TRBV5-1 and TRBJ2-3; checking the TCRdb D call of TRBD1 is not possible without DNA. CDR1 is SGHRS, CDR2 YFSETQ, per germline. This CDR3 is built from 15 residues. CDR3 loop: CASSLDGGRADTQYF.

The CDR3 loop is CASSLKGGLGYTDTQYF. V and J are TRBV7-8 and TRBJ2-3; TCRdb reports TRBD2, a call that lacks DNA to check it against. The length of the CDR3 is 17 residues. Germline V gene sequence: CDR1 SGHVS, CDR2 FQNEAQ.

This chain connects TRBV19 to TRBJ2-7; TCRdb proposes TRBD2, but this gene call is untestable without DNA. CDR3 length equals 15 residues. The germline CDR1 and CDR2 sequences are LNHDA and SQIVND (reference sequence). CDR3 loop: CASSIRRTSPYEQYF.

The chain has TRBV3-1 and TRBJ2-2; TCRdb picks TRBD1, but there is no DNA to check that call. The CDR3 consists of 15 residues. Germline CDR1 and CDR2: LGHDT and YNNKEL (reference sequence). CDR3 protein: CASSQLQGATGELFF.

CDR3 in amino acids: CASSLFRGNEKLFF. The chain uses TRBV11-3 and TRBJ1-4. CDR1 and CDR2 (germline): SGHNT, YENEEA. This CDR3 is 14 amino acids long. The full variable domain, its missing parts supplied by reference TRBV11-3 and TRBJ1-4, is EAGVVQSPRYKIIEKKQPVAFWCNPISGHNTLYWYLQNLGQGPELLIRYENEEAVDDSQLPKDRFSAERLKGVDSTLKIQPAELGDSAVYLCASSLFRGNEKLFFGSGTQLSVL.

V is TRBV5-5 and J is TRBJ2-1; TCRdb's D gene call, TRBD2, goes unchecked for lack of DNA. CDR1 and CDR2 from the germline V gene are SGHKS and YYEKEE (reference sequence). This CDR3 is built from 15 residues. The CDR3 here is CASSLTSGSINEQFF. The variable domain in full, with the rest retrieved from reference TRBV5-5 and TRBJ2-1, is DAGVTQSPTHLIKTRGQQVTLRCSPISGHKSVSWYQQVLGQGPQFIFQYYEKEERGRGNFPDRFSARQFPNYSSELNVNALLLGDSALYLCASSLTSGSINEQFFGPGTRLTVL.

The genes are TRBV5-6 and TRBJ2-1; the TCRdb D gene call, TRBD1, has no DNA to confirm it. This CDR3 has 15 amino acids. CDR1 SGHDT and CDR2 YYEEEE come from the germline V gene. This CDR3 is CASSHWTGLFNEQFF. Supplemented by reference TRBV5-6 and TRBJ2-1, the full variable domain reads DAGVTQSPTHLIKTRGQQVTLRCSPKSGHDTVSWYQQALGQGPQFIFQYYEEEERQRGNFPDRFSGHQFPNYSSELNVNALLLGDSALYLCASSHWTGLFNEQFFGPGTRLTVL.

This chain connects TRBV10-2 to TRBJ1-2; checking the TCRdb D call of TRBD1 is not possible without DNA. Germline V gene lookup returns CDR1 WSHSY and CDR2 SAAADI. This CDR3 has 14 residues. The CDR3 loop is CASEDRGANYGYTF.

The chain uses TRBV5-1 and TRBJ2-7; with no DNA, the TCRdb D assignment of TRBD1 cannot be verified. This CDR3 contains 15 residues. Germline CDR1 and CDR2: SGHRS and YFSETQ. CDR3 sequence: CASSRRDRGAYEQYF.

The V call is TRBV27, the J call TRBJ1-2; TCRdb calls TRBD1, which cannot be checked without DNA. The CDR3 totals 15 residues. Germline V gene sequence: CDR1 MNHEY, CDR2 SMNVEV (reference sequence). The CDR3 here is CASSEAGTGNYGYTF.

J is TRBJ2-7 and V is TRBV7-3; the D gene TCRdb calls, TRBD2, cannot be checked with no DNA. The CDR3 consists of 15 residues. The germline V gene encodes CDR1 SGHTA and CDR2 FQGTGA. CDR3: CASSWDLAGVGEQYF. The variable domain in full, completed from reference TRBV7-3 and TRBJ2-7, reads GAGVSQTPSNKVTEKGKYVELRCDPISGHTALYWYRQSLGQGPEFLIYFQGTGAADDSGLPNDRFFAVRPEGSVSTLKIQRTERGDSAVYLCASSWDLAGVGEQYFGPGTRLTVT.

The rearrangement uses TRBV6-5 and TRBJ2-7; TCRdb gives TRBD2 as the D gene, but with no DNA this cannot be confirmed. Germline CDR1 and CDR2: MNHEY and SVGAGI. This CDR3 spans 14 amino acids. The CDR3: CASSYPKAGHEQYF.

The chain employs TRBV11-2 and TRBJ2-5; TCRdb gives TRBD2 as the D gene, but with no DNA this cannot be confirmed. Per germline, CDR1 SGHAT and CDR2 FQNNGV. This CDR3 has 14 residues. CDR3: CASSPPALRETQYF.

The chain joins TRBV11-2 to TRBJ2-7; TCRdb proposes TRBD1, but this gene call is untestable without DNA. The CDR3 spans 17 residues. Germline lookup yields CDR1 SGHAT and CDR2 FQNNGV. The CDR3: CASSSIRDRGDSYEQYF.

The rearrangement joins TRBV10-2 to TRBJ2-1. The CDR3 has 11 residues. Germline CDR1 and CDR2: WSHSY and SAAADI. The CDR3 loop reads CASSEFLQQFF.

The chain is built from TRBV30 and TRBJ1-1. This CDR3 spans 13 amino acids. Germline V gene lookup returns CDR1 GTSNPN and CDR2 SVGIG (reference sequence). CDR3 sequence reads: CAWRLQGGTEAFF.

The chain links TRBV13 to TRBJ1-5. Germline loops: CDR1 PRHDT, CDR2 FYEKMQ (reference sequence). The CDR3 consists of 13 residues. The CDR3 spells CASSLFGEQPQHF. Based on the CDR3 plus reference TRBV13 and TRBJ1-5, the full variable domain is AAGVIQSPRHLIKEKRETATLKCYPIPRHDTVYWYQQGPGQDPQFLISFYEKMQSDKGSIPDRFSAQQFSDYHSELNMSSLELGDSALYFCASSLFGEQPQHFGDGTRLSIL.

This rearrangement joins TRBV6-2 or TRBV6-3 to TRBJ1-1; no DNA is available, so the TRBD1 call from TCRdb remains unchecked. CDR1 and CDR2 (germline): MNHEY, SVGEGT. The CDR3 loop spans 16 amino acids. The CDR3 is CASNLKISTGNTEAFF.

The chain has TRBV4-1 and TRBJ2-1; TCRdb designates TRBD2, a call that cannot be tested without DNA. The germline V gene encodes CDR1 MGHRA and CDR2 YSYEKL. This CDR3 region has 17 residues. The CDR3 spells CASSQGPSGSWNNEQFF.

This CDR3 reads CASSFGITRNQPQHF. V and J are TRBV28 and TRBJ1-5. CDR3 length: 15 residues. CDR1 and CDR2 from the germline V gene are MDHEN and SYDVKM.

The chain recombines TRBV20-1 with TRBJ2-3; TCRdb designates TRBD1, a call that cannot be tested without DNA. Germline lookup yields CDR1 DFQATT and CDR2 SNEGSKA (reference sequence). The CDR3 length is 14 residues. CDR3 in amino acids: CSAENPDSTDTQYF.